The present entry profiles one T cell receptor (beta chain) with its context. Its antigen is still unknown. The data originate from a study of lymphopenia after photon versus proton radiotherapy. Points from the study as a whole: Oligoclonal CD8+ Temra expansion after nadir drove photon patients' diversity drop.

The germline gives CDR1 SGDLS, CDR2 YYNGEE. This CDR3 is 15 amino acids long. The junction had 6 bases not matched to a gene; V was cut back by 4 bases and J by 7 bases. The table came from immunoSEQ multiplex PCR; TCRdb's copy has only in-frame clones and leaves some out. There are 77,000 or so clones in the sample; over 70% occur only once, and approximately 1.4% lies in the top ten. This chain links TRBV9 with TRBJ1-4, with 11 bases identical to TRBD1. This sequence originates from a man in his fifties or sixties with pancreatic cancer. Sample: peripheral blood, taken from a patient treated with proton-based radiotherapy. This chain's CDR3 is CASSPRTGGGEKLFF. In nucleotides, the CDR3 is TGTGCCAGCAGCCCACGGACAGGGGGCGGTGAAAAACTGTTTTTT.